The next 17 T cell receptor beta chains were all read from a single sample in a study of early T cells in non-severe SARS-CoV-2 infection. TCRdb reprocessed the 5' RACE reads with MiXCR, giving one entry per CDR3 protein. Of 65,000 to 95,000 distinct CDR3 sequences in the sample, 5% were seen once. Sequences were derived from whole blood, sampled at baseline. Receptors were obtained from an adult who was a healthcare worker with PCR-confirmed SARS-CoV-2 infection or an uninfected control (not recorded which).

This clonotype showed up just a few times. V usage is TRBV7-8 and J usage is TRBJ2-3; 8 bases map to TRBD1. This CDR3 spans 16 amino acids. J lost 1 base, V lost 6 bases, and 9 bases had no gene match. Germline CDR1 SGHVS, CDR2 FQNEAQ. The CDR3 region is CASSPLTGQGTDTQYF. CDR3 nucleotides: TGTGCCAGCAGTCCACTTACGGGACAGGGCACAGATACGCAGTATTTT.

The CDR3 reads CASTSGRVGNQPQHF. The CDR3 DNA is TGTGCCAGTACCTCCGGCAGGGTAGGCAATCAGCCCCAGCATTTT. The genes are TRBV19 and TRBJ1-5, with D maybe TRBD1 (5 bases). V gave up 7 bases and J gave up 2 bases, with 15 bases separating them. The germline CDR1 and CDR2 sequences are LNHDA and SQIVND (reference sequence). The CDR3 has 15 amino acids.

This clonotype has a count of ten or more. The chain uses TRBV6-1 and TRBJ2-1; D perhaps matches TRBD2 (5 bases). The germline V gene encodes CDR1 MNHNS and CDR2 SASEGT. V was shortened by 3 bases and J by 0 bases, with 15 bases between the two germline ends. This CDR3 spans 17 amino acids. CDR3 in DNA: TGTGCCAGCAGTGACTCTTTAAGAGGGAGCTCCTACAATGAGCAGTTCTTC. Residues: CASSDSLRGSSYNEQFF.

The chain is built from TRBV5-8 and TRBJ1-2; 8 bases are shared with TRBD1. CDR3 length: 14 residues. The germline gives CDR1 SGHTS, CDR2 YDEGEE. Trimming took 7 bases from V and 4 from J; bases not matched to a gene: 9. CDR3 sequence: CASLLNRGTYGYTF. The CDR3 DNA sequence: TGTGCCAGCCTCCTTAACAGGGGGACCTATGGCTACACCTTC.

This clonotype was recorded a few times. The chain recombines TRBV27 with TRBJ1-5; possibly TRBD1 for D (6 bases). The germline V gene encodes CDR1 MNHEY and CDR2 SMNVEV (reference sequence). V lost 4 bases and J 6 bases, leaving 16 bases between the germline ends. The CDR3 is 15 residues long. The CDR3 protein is CASSSLGQLVQPQHF. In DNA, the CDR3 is TGTGCCAGCAGTTCTCTCGGACAGTTGGTTCAGCCCCAGCATTTT.

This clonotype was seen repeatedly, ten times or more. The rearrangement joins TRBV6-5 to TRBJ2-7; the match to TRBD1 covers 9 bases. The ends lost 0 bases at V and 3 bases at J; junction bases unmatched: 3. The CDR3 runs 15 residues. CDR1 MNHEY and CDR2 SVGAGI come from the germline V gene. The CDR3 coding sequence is TGTGCCAGCAGTTACTCAGGACAGGGGATCTACGAGCAGTACTTC. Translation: CASSYSGQGIYEQYF.

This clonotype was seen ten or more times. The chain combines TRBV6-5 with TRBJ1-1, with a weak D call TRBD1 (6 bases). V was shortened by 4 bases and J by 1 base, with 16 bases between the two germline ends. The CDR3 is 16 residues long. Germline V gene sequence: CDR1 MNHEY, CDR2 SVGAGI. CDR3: CASSSPTGLPNTEAFF. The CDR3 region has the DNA TGTGCCAGCAGTTCCCCGACAGGCCTTCCGAACACTGAAGCTTTCTTT.

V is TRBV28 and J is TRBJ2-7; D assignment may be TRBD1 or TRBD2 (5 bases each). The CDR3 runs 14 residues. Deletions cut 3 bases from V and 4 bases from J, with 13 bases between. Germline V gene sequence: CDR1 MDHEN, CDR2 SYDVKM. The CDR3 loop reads CASSLAGEGYEQYF. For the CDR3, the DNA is TGTGCCAGCAGTTTGGCGGGTGAGGGGTACGAGCAGTACTTC.

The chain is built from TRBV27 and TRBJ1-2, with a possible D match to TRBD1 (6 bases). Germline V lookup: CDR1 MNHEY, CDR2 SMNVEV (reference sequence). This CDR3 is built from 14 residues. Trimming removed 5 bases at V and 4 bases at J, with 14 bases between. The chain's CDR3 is CASSPRGPSYGYTF. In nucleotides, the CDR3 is TGTGCCAGCAGTCCCAGGGGCCCCAGCTATGGCTACACCTTC.

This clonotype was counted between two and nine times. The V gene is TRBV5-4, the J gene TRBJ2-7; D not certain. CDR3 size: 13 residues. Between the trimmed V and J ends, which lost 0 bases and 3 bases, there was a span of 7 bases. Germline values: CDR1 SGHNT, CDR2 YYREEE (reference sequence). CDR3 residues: CASSLEADYEQYF. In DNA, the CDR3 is TGTGCCAGCAGCTTGGAGGCAGACTACGAGCAGTACTTC.

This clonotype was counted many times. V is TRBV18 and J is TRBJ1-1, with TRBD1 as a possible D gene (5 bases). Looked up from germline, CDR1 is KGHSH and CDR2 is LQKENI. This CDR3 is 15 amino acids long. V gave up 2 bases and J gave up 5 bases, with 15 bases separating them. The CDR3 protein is CASSPAQGVKTEAFF. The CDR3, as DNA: TGTGCCAGCTCACCAGCTCAGGGCGTCAAGACTGAAGCTTTCTTT. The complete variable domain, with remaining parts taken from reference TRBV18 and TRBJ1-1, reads NAGVMQNPRHLVRRRGQEARLRCSPMKGHSHVYWYRQLPEEGLKFMVYLQKENIIDESGMPKERFSAEFPKEGPSILRIQQVVRGDSAAYFCASSPAQGVKTEAFFGQGTRLTVV.

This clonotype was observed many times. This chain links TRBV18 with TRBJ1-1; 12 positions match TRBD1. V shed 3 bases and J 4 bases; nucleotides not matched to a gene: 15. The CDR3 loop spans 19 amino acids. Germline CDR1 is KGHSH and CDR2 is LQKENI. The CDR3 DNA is TGTGCCAGCTCACCGGGAAGCCTGGGACAGGGGGCGAAAGGCACTGAAGCTTTCTTT. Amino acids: CASSPGSLGQGAKGTEAFF.

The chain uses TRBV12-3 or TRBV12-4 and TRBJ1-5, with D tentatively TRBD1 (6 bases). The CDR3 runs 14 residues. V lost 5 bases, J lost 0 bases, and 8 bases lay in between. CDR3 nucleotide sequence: TGTGCCAGCAGTCCGACAGGTAGCAATCAGCCCCAGCATTTT. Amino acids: CASSPTGSNQPQHF.

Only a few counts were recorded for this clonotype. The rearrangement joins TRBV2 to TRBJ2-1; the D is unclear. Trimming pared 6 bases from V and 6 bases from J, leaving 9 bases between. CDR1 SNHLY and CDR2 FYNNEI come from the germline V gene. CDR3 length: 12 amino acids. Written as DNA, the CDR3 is TGTGCCAGCAGGGTGATTGGCAATGAGCAGTTCTTC. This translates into CASRVIGNEQFF.

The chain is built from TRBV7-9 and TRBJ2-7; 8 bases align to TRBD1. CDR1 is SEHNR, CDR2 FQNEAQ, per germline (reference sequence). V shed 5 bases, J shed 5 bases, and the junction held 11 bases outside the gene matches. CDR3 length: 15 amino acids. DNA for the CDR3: TGTGCCAGCAGCATGCAATACAGGGGGATGGACGAGCAGTACTTC. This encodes CASSMQYRGMDEQYF.

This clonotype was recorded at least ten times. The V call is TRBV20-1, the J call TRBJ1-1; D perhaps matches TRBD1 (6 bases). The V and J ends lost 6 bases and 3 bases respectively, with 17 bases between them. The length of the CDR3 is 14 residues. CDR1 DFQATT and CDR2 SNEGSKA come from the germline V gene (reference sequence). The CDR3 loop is CSAGRGGVYTEAFF. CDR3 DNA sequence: TGCAGTGCAGGGAGGGGGGGCGTATACACTGAAGCTTTCTTT.

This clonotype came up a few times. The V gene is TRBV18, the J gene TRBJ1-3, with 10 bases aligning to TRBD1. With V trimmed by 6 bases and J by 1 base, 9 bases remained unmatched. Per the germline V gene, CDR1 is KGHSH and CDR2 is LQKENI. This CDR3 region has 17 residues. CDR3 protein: CASSPPDRGPSGNTIYF. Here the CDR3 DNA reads TGTGCCAGCTCCCCCCCAGACAGGGGGCCTTCTGGAAACACCATATATTTT.